These T cell receptor beta chains were read from a single sample in a study of T cells after yellow fever vaccination. TCRdb re-derived calls from the 5' RACE reads in MiXCR, one entry per CDR3 protein. The sample has about 220,000 distinct CDR3 sequences; 3% to 4% are singletons. Sequenced here: CD4+ T cells sorted from PBMCs, sampled 10 days after the yellow fever booster vaccination. The receptors come from a man aged 18 to 35 who received the YFV17D yellow fever vaccine. CDR3s include the opening cysteine and the closing phenylalanine or tryptophan.

>TRBV12-3/TRBV12-4|15|TRBJ2-3
CASSLGDMATDTQYF
>TRBV5-1|17|TRBJ2-1
CASSLASDASSYNEQFF
>TRBV19|13|TRBJ2-1
CATGTSGDSEQFF
>TRBV20-1|14|TRBJ1-1
CSAQRLDRNTEAFF
>TRBV12-3/TRBV12-4|11|TRBJ1-1
CASRGDAGAFF
>TRBV15|16|TRBJ2-7
CATTPGRLAGTYEQYF
>TRBV12-3/TRBV12-4|15|TRBJ1-4
CASSPQGAVGEKLFF
>TRBV4-3|17|TRBJ2-5
CASSLRPGGGGGETQYF
>TRBV4-2|17|TRBJ1-5
CASSQVGQGGFKQPQHF
>TRBV18|15|TRBJ2-5
CASSLGQGDQETQYF
>TRBV7-2|16|TRBJ1-6
CASRVWGPSYNSPLHF
>TRBV7-9|12|TRBJ1-2
CASSPRGHGYTF
>TRBV29-1|13|TRBJ2-5
CSVERQHQETQYF
>TRBV6-2/TRBV6-3|14|TRBJ2-5
CASSSLSNQETQYF
>TRBV6-5|15|TRBJ2-2
CASRAWDRGTGELFF
>TRBV12-3/TRBV12-4|14|TRBJ1-6
CASSLFLYNSPLHF
>TRBV18|12|TRBJ1-1
CASSGMNTEAFF
>TRBV15|14|TRBJ2-7
CATSMTGTGNEQYF
>TRBV6-5|13|TRBJ1-4
CASSSTGLGKLFF
>TRBV20-1|11|TRBJ1-2
CSARVTGGYTF
>TRBV29-1|17|TRBJ2-1
CSVGQRLALASYNEQFF
>TRBV7-2|13|TRBJ2-7
CASSSGQGTEQYF
>TRBV7-9|12|TRBJ1-1
CASSPDGTEAFF
>TRBV7-8|12|TRBJ2-3
CASTRHQDTQYF
>TRBV20-1|15|TRBJ2-2
CSARGQLAGTGELFF
>TRBV5-1|14|TRBJ1-2
CASSPRDNGYGYTF
>TRBV6-5|15|TRBJ1-2
CASSLRHPANYGYTF
>TRBV20-1|12|TRBJ2-4
CSAKDRANIQYF
>TRBV20-1|15|TRBJ1-1
CSARRPGSMNTEAFF